One sample yielded the 13 T cell receptor beta chains listed below, sequenced in a study of blood T cell repertoires in COVID-19. Libraries were prepared by immunoSEQ multiplex PCR; TCRdb keeps only in-frame clonotypes and omits some of them. Seen here are approximately 180,000 clones, 80% to 90% observed once, and the top ten hold roughly 9.8%. The sample taken for sequencing was peripheral blood. These receptors all come from a human donor with active or convalescent COVID-19. The donor label of this sample is uncertain.

The chain uses TRBV25-1 and TRBJ1-2; TRBD1 matches at 10 bases. Germline CDR1 is MGHDK and CDR2 is SYGVNS. The CDR3 is 14 amino acids. The V and J ends lost 2 bases and 8 bases, in that order; junction bases with no gene match: 5. Here the CDR3 DNA reads TGTGCCAGCAGTGAACCCGGGACAGGGGAAGGCTACACCTTC. This gives the protein CASSEPGTGEGYTF.

This chain joins TRBV18 and TRBJ2-7; 7 bases match TRBD1. Per the germline V gene, CDR1 is KGHSH and CDR2 is LQKENI. J gave up 3 bases and V 1 base, and 3 bases lay outside the gene matches. The CDR3 is 14 residues long. The CDR3 reads CASSPQGQSYEQYF. The DNA for the CDR3 is TGTGCCAGCTCACCACAGGGACAGAGCTACGAGCAGTACTTC.

The V call is TRBV5-5, the J call TRBJ2-7, with TRBD1 identical over 8 bases. Germline CDR1 reads SGHKS; CDR2 reads YYEKEE (reference sequence). The CDR3 is 15 residues long. Trimming cost V 0 bases and J 6 bases; bases outside gene matches: 8. The CDR3 DNA sequence: TGTGCCAGCAGCTTGGAGGCAGGGGGCAAAGGCGAGCAGTACTTC. Encoded protein: CASSLEAGGKGEQYF.

The V gene is TRBV5-6, the J gene TRBJ2-7, with D unresolved. This CDR3 spans 14 amino acids. V lost 1 base and J 4 bases, leaving 12 bases between the germline ends. Germline CDR1 is SGHDT and CDR2 is YYEEEE. The CDR3 loop reads CASSLTRGQYEQYF. The CDR3 DNA follows: TGTGCCAGCAGCTTGACCCGTGGCCAATACGAGCAGTACTTC.

The chain uses TRBV7-6 and TRBJ2-1, with D possibly TRBD1 on 6 matching bases. CDR3 size: 13 residues. Trimming took off 5 bases at V and 10 bases at J, with 15 bases between the two ends. Germline CDR1 reads SGHVS; CDR2 reads FNYEAQ. CDR3 coding DNA: TGTGCCAGCAGCCTAGGCCAACAGGGAGAGCAGTTCTTC. Its translation: CASSLGQQGEQFF.

The rearrangement joins TRBV18 to TRBJ2-6; 9 nucleotides line up with TRBD1. The germline V gene encodes CDR1 KGHSH and CDR2 LQKENI. This CDR3 comprises 17 residues. V gave up 5 bases and J gave up 1 base; unmatched junction bases: 6. CDR3 amino acids: CASSKGQGSSGANVLTF. In nucleotides, the CDR3 is TGTGCCAGCTCAAAGGGACAGGGCTCTTCTGGGGCCAACGTCCTGACTTTC.

The chain uses TRBV29-1 and TRBJ2-1, with a weak D call TRBD1 (6 bases). V was cut by 3 bases and J by 5 bases, with 11 bases left in between. In germline, CDR1 is SQVTM, CDR2 ANQGSEA. There are 13 residues in the CDR3. The CDR3 is CSVDTGQNNEQFF. As DNA, the CDR3 is TGCAGCGTTGACACGGGACAAAACAATGAGCAGTTCTTC.

V and J are TRBV5-1 and TRBJ2-2; 11 nucleotides agree with TRBD2. The germline CDR1 and CDR2 sequences are SGHRS and YFSETQ. The CDR3 runs to 14 residues. The V and J ends lost 2 bases and 7 bases, in that order; junction bases with no gene match: 1. The CDR3 is CASSFLAGGGELFF. The CDR3 nucleotides read TGCGCCAGCAGCTTCCTAGCGGGAGGCGGGGAGCTGTTTTTT.

This chain links TRBV5-1 with TRBJ2-5, with D uncertain. In germline, CDR1 is SGHRS, CDR2 YFSETQ. V dropped 5 bases and J dropped 3 bases, with 11 bases sitting between them. The CDR3 has 13 residues. The CDR3 bases are TGCGCCAGCAGTCGCCGGTTAGAAGAGACCCAGTACTTC. Protein product: CASSRRLEETQYF.

The chain links TRBV7-8 to TRBJ2-1, with 7 bases fitting TRBD2. Germline CDR1 SGHVS, CDR2 FQNEAQ. This CDR3 region has 15 residues. The V gene end was trimmed by 3 bases and the J gene end by 8 bases; junction bases not matched to a gene: 10. The CDR3 DNA sequence: TGTGCCAGCAGCTTTCGAGGCGGGAGAAGCGATGAGCAGTTCTTC. Amino acids: CASSFRGGRSDEQFF.

This rearrangement joins TRBV4-2 to TRBJ2-7, with D perhaps matching TRBD1 (6 bases). The CDR3 has 17 residues. Germline values: CDR1 LGHNA, CDR2 YNFKEQ. The V gene lost 0 bases and the J gene lost 2 bases, with 17 bases spanning the gap. The CDR3, as DNA: TGTGCCAGCAGCCAAGAGAAAGGGGGTAGCCTACCCTACGAGCAGTACTTC. Its translation: CASSQEKGGSLPYEQYF.

The chain combines TRBV11-1 with TRBJ2-7; 8 bases line up with TRBD1. The CDR3 is made up of 13 amino acids. CDR1 and CDR2 from the germline V gene are SGHAT and FQDESV (reference sequence). Losses at the gene ends were 5 bases for V and 4 bases for J; bases not matched to a gene: 4. CDR3 DNA: TGTGCCAGCAGCGAAAGACAGGGGTACGAGCAGTACTTC. Translated: CASSERQGYEQYF.

This sequence joins TRBV6-4 and TRBJ2-3; 8 positions match TRBD2. This CDR3 comprises 15 residues. Germline values: CDR1 MRHNA, CDR2 SNTAGT. V shed 2 bases and J 1 base; nucleotides not matched to a gene: 2. The CDR3 coding sequence is TGTGCCAGCAGTGACGCAGCGGGGGGCACAGATACGCAGTATTTT. It translates to CASSDAAGGTDTQYF.